This passage covers 25 T cell receptor beta chains from one sample sequenced in a study of human T cells and chemical hapten exposure. TCRdb reprocessed the RACE reads with MiXCR, giving one entry per CDR3 protein. The data contain some 46,000 distinct CDR3 sequences, approximately 4.5% of them singletons. Stated time point: healthy volunteer bleed at 2 weeks. Unfractionated whole blood yielded total RNA. The sample comprised whole blood. These receptors all come from a female donor in good health. Some clones in this sample may be carry-over from other donors' samples.

This clonotype showed up many times. This chain links TRBV4-2 with TRBJ2-7; 10 nucleotides match TRBD1. The CDR3 totals 18 residues. Germline assignment: CDR1 LGHNA and CDR2 YNFKEQ. Losses at the gene ends were 5 bases for V and 2 bases for J; bases not matched to a gene: 15. CDR3 DNA sequence: TGTGCCAGCAGCTACTCACCTCTCCGACAGGGGGCAACCTACGAGCAGTACTTC. Protein product: CASSYSPLRQGATYEQYF.

This clonotype was seen ten or more times. The chain combines TRBV12-3 or TRBV12-4 with TRBJ1-1; D is unclear. The CDR3 has 13 residues. Between the trimmed V and J ends, which lost 6 bases and 5 bases, there was a span of 13 bases. The CDR3 nucleotides read TGTGCCAGCAGCGAACAGATAGGGACTGAAGCTTTCTTT. It specifies CASSEQIGTEAFF.

This clonotype was seen more than once but under ten times. The CDR3 region has the DNA TGTGCCAGCAGCCTAACTAGCGAGATCTCCTACGAGCAGTACTTC. Amino acids: CASSLTSEISYEQYF. This chain uses TRBV14 with TRBJ2-7, with TRBD2 identical over 7 bases. Germline lookup yields CDR1 SGHDN and CDR2 FVKESK. This CDR3 is 15 amino acids long. After removal of 4 bases from V and 0 bases from J, the junction contained 6 bases not matched to a gene.

Ten or more counts support this clonotype. The chain combines TRBV20-1 with TRBJ2-3, with 12 bases aligning to TRBD2. Germline loops: CDR1 DFQATT, CDR2 SNEGSKA (reference sequence). CDR3 length: 18 amino acids. V dropped 1 base and J dropped 4; count of bases not matched to a gene: 12. CDR3 in DNA: TGCAGTGCTAGAGGGGCCCCAGCTAGCGGGGGGGCCGCAGATACGCAGTATTTT. This translates into CSARGAPASGGAADTQYF.

There are a few counts of this clonotype. The CDR3 is CASSLRGTNGNTIYF. In DNA, the CDR3 is TGCGCCAGCAGCTTGAGGGGAACTAATGGAAACACCATATATTTT. J is TRBJ1-3 and V is TRBV5-1; a weak D match, TRBD1 (5 bases). Trimming removed 1 base from V and 3 bases from J, with 11 bases in between. The CDR3 has 15 amino acids. In germline, CDR1 is SGHRS, CDR2 YFSETQ.

This clonotype was seen many times. The chain is built from TRBV4-3 and TRBJ1-5; D gene ambiguous. The germline V gene encodes CDR1 LGHNA and CDR2 YSLEER. The CDR3 consists of 14 residues. Trimming took 0 bases from V and 7 from J, leaving 10 bases between them. The CDR3 is CASSQDYRMQPQHF. The DNA for the CDR3 is TGCGCCAGCAGCCAAGATTATAGAATGCAGCCCCAGCATTTT.

In this sample, this clonotype turned up many times. The J gene is TRBJ2-7, the V gene TRBV27; 7 bases align to TRBD2. Germline CDR1 reads MNHEY; CDR2 reads SMNVEV (reference sequence). The V segment lost 1 base and the J segment 7 bases; nucleotides outside the gene matches: 1. The CDR3 is 12 residues long. This chain's CDR3 is CASSLWGGEQYF. The CDR3 bases are TGTGCCAGCAGTTTATGGGGGGGGGAGCAGTACTTC.

The sample holds many counts of this clonotype. V gene TRBV9 combines with J gene TRBJ2-7; 9 bases line up with TRBD1. Germline V CDR1 and CDR2: SGDLS, YYNGEE. V shed 4 bases and J 1 base; nucleotides not matched to a gene: 3. The CDR3 covers 14 residues. CDR3 in DNA: TGTGCCAGCAGCAAGGGACAGGGATCCTACGAGCAGTACTTC. Translated, it gives CASSKGQGSYEQYF.

This clonotype occurred a few times. The chain couples TRBV20-1 to TRBJ1-1; D is ambiguous. Trimming took 3 bases from V and 5 from J, leaving 31 bases between them. The germline V gene encodes CDR1 DFQATT and CDR2 SNEGSKA (reference sequence). The CDR3 totals 19 residues. CDR3 sequence reads: CSARNLRSVVGRLVTEAFF. DNA of the CDR3: TGCAGTGCTAGGAATTTAAGGTCTGTGGTAGGTCGTCTTGTAACTGAAGCTTTCTTT.

This clonotype was observed many times. One end of the junction is discordant with germline, which a read error may explain. This chain joins TRBV12-3 or TRBV12-4 and TRBJ1-1; D gene unclear. The CDR3 is 13 amino acids. The CDR3 is CASRRSPGYAHSF. For the CDR3, the DNA is TGTGCCAGCAGAAGATCTCCAGGATACGCTCATTCATTT.

There are many counts of this clonotype. This chain links TRBV29-1 with TRBJ1-1, with 11 bases matching TRBD1. Germline lookup yields CDR1 SQVTM and CDR2 ANQGSEA. V was clipped by 6 bases and J by 3 bases; unmatched bases: 0. CDR3 length: 12 amino acids. The DNA for the CDR3 is TGCAGCGTGGGACAGGGGGACACTGAAGCTTTCTTT. The encoded protein is CSVGQGDTEAFF.

This clonotype was seen ten or more times. V usage is TRBV2 and J usage is TRBJ1-3, with no clear D. This CDR3 region has 14 residues. Germline V gene data show CDR1 as SNHLY and CDR2 as FYNNEI. Trimming took off 4 bases at V and 5 bases at J, with 12 bases between the two ends. The CDR3 coding sequence is TGTGCCAGCAGTGTGGGGATGGCGCGAAACACCATATATTTT. Translation: CASSVGMARNTIYF. The whole variable domain, filled in from reference TRBV2 and TRBJ1-3, reads EPEVTQTPSHQVTQMGQEVILRCVPISNHLYFYWYRQILGQKVEFLVSFYNNEISEKSEIFDDQFSVERPDGSNFTLKIRSTKLEDSAMYFCASSVGMARNTIYFGEGSWLTVV.

The CDR3 is CASRTGNSYEQYF. DNA for the CDR3: TGTGCCAGCAGGACAGGGAACTCCTACGAGCAGTACTTC. This chain joins TRBV27 and TRBJ2-7; 7 bases fit TRBD1. The CDR3 is 13 amino acids. Germline CDR1 MNHEY, CDR2 SMNVEV (reference sequence). After removal of 6 bases from V and 0 bases from J, the junction contained 2 bases not matched to a gene.

This clonotype was seen repeatedly, ten times or more. The chain is built from TRBV7-3 and TRBJ2-3; D is possibly TRBD2 (5 bases). With 2 bases removed from V and 2 bases from J, the gap between germline ends came to 11 bases. The germline V gene encodes CDR1 SGHTA and CDR2 FQGTGA. CDR3 length equals 15 residues. The DNA for the CDR3 is TGTGCCAGCAGCTTAGGCGGGTCCCTCACAGATACGCAGTATTTT. It is translated as CASSLGGSLTDTQYF.

Only a few counts were recorded for this clonotype. The chain recombines TRBV5-4 with TRBJ1-4; D gene unclear. The CDR3 spans 14 residues. V was pared by 0 bases and J by 4 bases, with 7 bases between. In germline, CDR1 is SGHNT, CDR2 YYREEE (reference sequence). The CDR3 nucleotides are TGTGCCAGCAGCTTGGATGTCTATAATGAAAAACTGTTTTTT. Amino acid sequence: CASSLDVYNEKLFF.

This clonotype was recorded at least ten times. The J gene is TRBJ2-1, the V gene TRBV29-1; 8 bases fit TRBD1. CDR1 and CDR2 (germline): SQVTM, ANQGSEA. Trimming cost V 7 bases and J 7 bases; bases outside gene matches: 15. The CDR3 has 15 amino acids. The CDR3 DNA reads as TGCAGCGCCCGAAACCCGCAGGGGGCAAATAATGAGCAGTTCTTC. This codes for CSARNPQGANNEQFF.

This sequence joins TRBV5-1 and TRBJ1-4; 7 bases align to TRBD1. CDR1 SGHRS and CDR2 YFSETQ come from the germline V gene. Trimming removed 0 bases from V and 8 bases from J; junction bases left unmatched: 7. The CDR3 loop spans 15 amino acids. CDR3 DNA sequence: TGCGCCAGCAGCTTGGTCCAGGGGGGTAACGAAAAACTGTTTTTT. Translated: CASSLVQGGNEKLFF. The whole variable domain, filled in from reference TRBV5-1 and TRBJ1-4, reads KAGVTQTPRYLIKTRGQQVTLSCSPISGHRSVSWYQQTPGQGLQFLFEYFSETQRNKGNFPGRFSGRQFSNSRSEMNVSTLELGDSALYLCASSLVQGGNEKLFFGSGTQLSVL.

The table lists this clonotype with many counts. The DNA for the CDR3 is TGTGCCAGCAGTTACTTCCTGAGTGGAAACACCATATATTTT. Encoded protein: CASSYFLSGNTIYF. This rearrangement joins TRBV6-6 to TRBJ1-3; D unresolved. V dropped 1 base and J dropped 3 bases, with 7 bases sitting between them. The CDR3 runs to 14 residues. Germline loops: CDR1 MNHNY, CDR2 SVGAGI (reference sequence).

This clonotype showed up many times. The CDR3 nucleotides read TGCGCCAGCAGTACCACAACTAGCACAGATACGCAGTATTTT. Translating it yields CASSTTTSTDTQYF. The V gene is TRBV5-1, the J gene TRBJ2-3; D is uncertain. Germline values: CDR1 SGHRS, CDR2 YFSETQ. This CDR3 is built from 14 residues. The V end lost 5 bases, the J end lost 0 bases, and 10 bases lay between the germline ends.

The chain carries TRBV19 and TRBJ2-7, with D unresolved. The CDR3 covers 14 residues. V lost 0 bases, J lost 3 bases, and 9 bases lay in between. The V gene's germline CDR1 is LNHDA and CDR2 SQIVND (reference sequence). This CDR3 is CASSIDGAYYEQYF. The CDR3 DNA is TGTGCCAGTAGTATAGATGGAGCTTACTACGAGCAGTACTTC.

This clonotype was seen repeatedly, ten times or more. The V and J genes are TRBV30 and TRBJ2-7; 8 nucleotides agree with TRBD1. This CDR3 comprises 14 residues. V shed 3 bases and J 2 bases; nucleotides not matched to a gene: 6. Germline V gives CDR1 GTSNPN, CDR2 SVGIG (reference sequence). The CDR3 nucleotides are TGTGCCTGGAGCACCGGGACAGGAACCTACGAGCAGTACTTC. This sequence encodes CAWSTGTGTYEQYF. The full variable domain, in which reference TRBV30 and TRBJ2-7 provide the parts outside the CDR3, is SQTIHQWPATLVQPVGSPLSLECTVEGTSNPNLYWYRQAAGRGLQLLFYSVGIGQISSEVPQNLSASRPQDRQFILSSKKLLLSDSGFYLCAWSTGTGTYEQYFGPGTRLTVT.

At least ten counts were recorded for this clonotype. The chain recombines TRBV5-5 with TRBJ2-7; D remains ambiguous. The germline gives CDR1 SGHKS, CDR2 YYEKEE (reference sequence). The CDR3 has 14 residues. The V end lost 0 bases, the J end lost 2 bases, and 9 bases lay between the germline ends. CDR3 sequence: CASSLGTETYEQYF. CDR3 nucleotide sequence: TGTGCCAGCAGCTTGGGTACGGAGACCTACGAGCAGTACTTC.

This clonotype was detected ten times or more. This sequence joins TRBV12-3 or TRBV12-4 and TRBJ2-7, with no clear D. With 0 bases removed from V and 3 bases from J, the gap between germline ends came to 12 bases. The CDR3 is 15 amino acids. CDR3 residues: CASSLAFGRSYEQYF. Written as DNA, the CDR3 is TGTGCCAGCAGTTTAGCTTTCGGGCGGAGCTACGAGCAGTACTTC.

This clonotype was seen repeatedly, ten times or more. The chain joins TRBV21-1 to TRBJ2-7; TRBD1 is taken as the D call from the table, unchecked against the DNA. TRBV21-1 is termed a pseudogene. The CDR3 is 17 amino acids. The CDR3 nucleotides are TGTGCCAGCAGCACAAATAACCGGGACAGGGTATCCTACGAGCAGTACTTC. It translates to CASSTNNRDRVSYEQYF.

This clonotype was seen a handful of times. The chain joins TRBV6-2 or TRBV6-3 to TRBJ2-6; no definite D call. Trimming removed 4 bases at V and 0 bases at J, with 7 bases between. The CDR3 extends over 15 amino acids. Germline V gene sequence: CDR1 MNHEY, CDR2 SVGEGT. The CDR3 region is CASSFVSSGANVLTF. For the CDR3, the DNA is TGTGCCAGCAGTTTTGTGAGCTCTGGGGCCAACGTCCTGACTTTC.